This TCR beta chain was retrieved from a study of blood T cell repertoires in COVID-19. Looking at the study overall: Samples taken during acute and convalescent COVID-19 were collected in the United States, Italy and Spain.

Sequencing used immunoSEQ multiplex PCR; TCRdb keeps in-frame clones, though not all of them. The sample lists about 78,000 clones; around four fifths were seen once. CDR1 and CDR2 (germline): KGHDR, SFDVKD. V lost 4 bases to trimming and J lost 6 bases, with 10 bases between them. The CDR3 totals 13 residues. Sequencing used peripheral blood. The genes are TRBV24-1 and TRBJ2-3; possibly TRBD2 for D (6 bases). The receptor comes from a human donor in a cohort sampled during active COVID-19. The CDR3 sequence is CATSDPSGDTQYF. Here the CDR3 DNA reads TGTGCCACCAGTGACCCAAGCGGGGATACGCAGTATTTT.